The count of the clone carrying this T cell receptor (beta chain) is one. The antigen is unknown. Deletions cut 5 bases from V and 9 bases from J, with 20 bases between. CDR1 and CDR2 (germline): SGHTA, FQGNSA. The CDR3 totals 16 residues. This entry belongs to a study of cytomegalovirus exposure and HLA in healthy donors. Regarding the study as a whole: For presence/absence analyses, sequencing depth was assumed to be roughly uniform across donors.

With 60 Vbeta and 13 Jbeta primers, the PCR was carried out. Data came from immunoSEQ multiplex PCR; TCRdb stores just in-frame clones and leaves some out. The sample records under 200,000 clones, 80% to 85% being singletons. The sequencing input was PBMCs. The gene calls are TRBV7-2 and TRBJ1-6; D not resolved. The origin of this receptor is a boy aged 10-17 years in good health and CMV-seronegative. CDR3 sequence reads: CASSHPEESIISPLHF. The CDR3 DNA follows: TGTGCCAGCAGCCATCCCGAGGAGAGTATTATTTCACCCCTCCACTTT.